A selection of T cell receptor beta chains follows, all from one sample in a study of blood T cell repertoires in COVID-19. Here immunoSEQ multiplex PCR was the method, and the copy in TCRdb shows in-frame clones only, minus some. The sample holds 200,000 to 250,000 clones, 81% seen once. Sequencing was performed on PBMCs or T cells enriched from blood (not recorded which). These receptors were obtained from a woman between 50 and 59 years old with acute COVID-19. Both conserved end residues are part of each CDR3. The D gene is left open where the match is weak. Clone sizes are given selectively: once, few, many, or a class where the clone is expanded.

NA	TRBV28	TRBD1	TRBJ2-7	CASSLFGRTGGRDEQYF	TGTGCCAGCAGTTTATTCGGTCGGACAGGGGGCAGGGACGAGCAGTACTTC
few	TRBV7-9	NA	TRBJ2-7	CASSLGGLEQYF	TGTGCCAGCAGCTTAGGAGGGCTCGAGCAGTACTTC
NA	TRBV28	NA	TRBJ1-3	CASSLAGLGGSGNTIYF	TGTGCCAGCAGTTTGGCTGGTCTGGGAGGCTCTGGAAACACCATATATTTT
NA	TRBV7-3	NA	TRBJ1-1	CASSRGSRGEAFF	TGTGCCAGCAGCCGAGGCTCACGGGGAGAAGCTTTCTTT
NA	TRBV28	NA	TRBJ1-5	CASRTLLFQPQHF	TGTGCCAGCAGGACTTTATTGTTCCAGCCCCAGCATTTT
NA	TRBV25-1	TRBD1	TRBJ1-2	CASNDRGLYGYTF	TGTGCCAGCAATGACAGGGGGCTGTATGGCTACACCTTC
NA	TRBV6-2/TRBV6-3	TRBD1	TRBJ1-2	CASSQDPGQKFLYGYTF	TGTGCCAGCAGTCAGGACCCGGGACAGAAGTTCCTCTATGGCTACACCTTC
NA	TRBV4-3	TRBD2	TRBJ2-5	CASSQDRGLAGQETQYF	TGCGCCAGCAGCCAAGATCGGGGACTAGCGGGACAAGAGACCCAGTACTTC
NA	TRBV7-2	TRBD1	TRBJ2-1	CASSSTGGSYNEQFF	TGTGCCAGCAGCTCTACAGGGGGCTCCTACAATGAGCAGTTCTTC
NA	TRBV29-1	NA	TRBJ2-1	CSVSYFSYNEQFF	TGCAGCGTATCATACTTCTCCTACAATGAGCAGTTCTTC